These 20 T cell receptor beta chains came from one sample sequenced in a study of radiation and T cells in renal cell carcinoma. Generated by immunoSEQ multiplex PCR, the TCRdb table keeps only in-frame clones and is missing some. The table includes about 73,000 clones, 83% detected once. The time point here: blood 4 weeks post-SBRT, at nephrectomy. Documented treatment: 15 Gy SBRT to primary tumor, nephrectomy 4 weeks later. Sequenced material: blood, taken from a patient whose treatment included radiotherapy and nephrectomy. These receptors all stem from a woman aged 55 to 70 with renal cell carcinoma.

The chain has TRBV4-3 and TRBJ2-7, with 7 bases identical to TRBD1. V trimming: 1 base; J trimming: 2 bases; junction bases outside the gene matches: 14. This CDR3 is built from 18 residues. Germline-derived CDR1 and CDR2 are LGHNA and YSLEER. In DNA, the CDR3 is TGCGCCAGCAGCCAAGGTAAGGATCCCGGGACAGATACCTACGAGCAGTACTTC. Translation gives CASSQGKDPGTDTYEQYF.

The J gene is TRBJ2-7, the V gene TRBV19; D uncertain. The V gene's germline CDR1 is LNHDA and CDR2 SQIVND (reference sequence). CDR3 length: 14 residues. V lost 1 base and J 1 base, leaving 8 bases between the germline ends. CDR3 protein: CASSIGAMSYEQYF. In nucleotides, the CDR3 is TGTGCCAGTAGTATAGGGGCCATGTCCTACGAGCAGTACTTC.

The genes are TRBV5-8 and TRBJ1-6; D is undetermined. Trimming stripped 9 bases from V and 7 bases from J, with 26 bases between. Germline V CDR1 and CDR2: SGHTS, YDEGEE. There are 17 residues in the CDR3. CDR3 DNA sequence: TGTGCCACTAGGGCCCTTCTCTCGTCATTCTCAAATTCACCCCTCCACTTT. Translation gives CATRALLSSFSNSPLHF.

In nucleotides, the CDR3 is TGTGCCAGCGCTACTGGGGGGGCTAACTACAATGAGCAGTTCTTC. Residues: CASATGGANYNEQFF. The chain joins TRBV9 to TRBJ2-1, with TRBD2 as a possible D gene (7 bases). Trimming removed 7 bases at V and 3 bases at J, with 17 bases between. Germline V CDR1 and CDR2: SGDLS, YYNGEE. The CDR3 is 15 residues long.

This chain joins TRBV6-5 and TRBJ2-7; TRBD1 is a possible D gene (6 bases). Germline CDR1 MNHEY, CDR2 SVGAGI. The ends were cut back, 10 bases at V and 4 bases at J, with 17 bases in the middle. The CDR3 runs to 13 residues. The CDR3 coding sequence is TGTGCCACCTACAGGGAGAAGGGGTACGAGCAGTACTTC. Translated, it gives CATYREKGYEQYF.

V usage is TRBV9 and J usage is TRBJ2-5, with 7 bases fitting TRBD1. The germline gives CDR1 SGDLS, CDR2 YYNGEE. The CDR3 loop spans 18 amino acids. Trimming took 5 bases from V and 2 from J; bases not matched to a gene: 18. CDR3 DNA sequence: TGTGCCAGCAGACTTGAAAAGAGGTCCCCAGGGGGACAAGAGACCCAGTACTTC. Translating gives CASRLEKRSPGGQETQYF.

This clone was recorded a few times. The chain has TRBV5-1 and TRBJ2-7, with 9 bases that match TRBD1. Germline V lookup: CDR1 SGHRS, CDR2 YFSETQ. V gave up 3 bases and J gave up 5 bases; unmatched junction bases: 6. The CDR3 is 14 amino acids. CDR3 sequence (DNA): TGCGCCAGCAGCTCCGGGACAGGGTTTCACGAGCAGTACTTC. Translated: CASSSGTGFHEQYF.

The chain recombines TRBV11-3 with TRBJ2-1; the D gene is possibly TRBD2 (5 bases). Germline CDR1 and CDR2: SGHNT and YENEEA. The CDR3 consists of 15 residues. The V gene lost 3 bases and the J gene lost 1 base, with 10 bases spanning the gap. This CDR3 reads CASSLGANSYNEQFF. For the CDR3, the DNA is TGTGCCAGCAGCTTGGGAGCTAATTCCTACAATGAGCAGTTCTTC.

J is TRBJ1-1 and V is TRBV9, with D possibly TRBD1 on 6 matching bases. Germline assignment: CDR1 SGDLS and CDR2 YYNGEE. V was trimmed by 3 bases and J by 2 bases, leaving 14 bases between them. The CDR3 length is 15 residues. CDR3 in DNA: TGTGCCAGCAGCGCTCCCAGGGGTGGCAACACTGAAGCTTTCTTT. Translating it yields CASSAPRGGNTEAFF.

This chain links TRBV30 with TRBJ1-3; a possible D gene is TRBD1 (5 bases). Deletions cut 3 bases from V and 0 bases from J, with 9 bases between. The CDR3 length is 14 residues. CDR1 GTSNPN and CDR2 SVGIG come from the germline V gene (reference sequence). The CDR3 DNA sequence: TGTGCCTGGAGCGGGACGTTCTCTGGAAACACCATATATTTT. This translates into CAWSGTFSGNTIYF.

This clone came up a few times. This chain's CDR3 is CASSKHGTSVGEQYF. CDR3 sequence (DNA): TGTGCCAGCAGCAAGCACGGGACATCGGTGGGAGAGCAGTACTTC. This chain connects TRBV5-6 to TRBJ2-7; the D gene is possibly TRBD1 (6 bases). There are 15 residues in the CDR3. The ends were cut back, 4 bases at V and 7 bases at J, with 21 bases in the middle. CDR1 SGHDT and CDR2 YYEEEE come from the germline V gene.

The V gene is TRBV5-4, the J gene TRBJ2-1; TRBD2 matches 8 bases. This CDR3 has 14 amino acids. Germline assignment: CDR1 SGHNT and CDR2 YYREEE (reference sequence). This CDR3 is CAWRGDQSYNEQFF. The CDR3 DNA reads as TGTGCTTGGCGGGGGGATCAGTCCTACAATGAGCAGTTCTTC.

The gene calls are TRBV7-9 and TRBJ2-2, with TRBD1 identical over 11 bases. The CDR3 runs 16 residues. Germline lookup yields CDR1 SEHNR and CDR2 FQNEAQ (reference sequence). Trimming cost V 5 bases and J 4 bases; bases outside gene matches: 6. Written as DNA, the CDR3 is TGTGCCAGCAGCCGTGGACAGGGGGCAGGCACCGGGGAGCTGTTTTTT. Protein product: CASSRGQGAGTGELFF.

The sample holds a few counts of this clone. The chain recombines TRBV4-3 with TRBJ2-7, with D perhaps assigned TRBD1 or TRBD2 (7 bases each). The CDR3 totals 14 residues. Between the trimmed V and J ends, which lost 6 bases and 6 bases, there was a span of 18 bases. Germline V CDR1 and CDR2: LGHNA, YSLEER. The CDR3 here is CASSLTPGGGEQYF. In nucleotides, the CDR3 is TGCGCCAGCAGTCTAACGCCAGGGGGGGGCGAGCAGTACTTC.

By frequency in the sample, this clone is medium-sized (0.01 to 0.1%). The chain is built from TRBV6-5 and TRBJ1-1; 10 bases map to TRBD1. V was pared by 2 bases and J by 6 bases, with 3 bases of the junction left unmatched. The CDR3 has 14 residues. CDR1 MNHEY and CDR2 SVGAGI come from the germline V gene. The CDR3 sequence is CASSYGTGVAEAFF. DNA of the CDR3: TGTGCCAGCAGTTACGGGACAGGGGTCGCTGAAGCTTTCTTT.

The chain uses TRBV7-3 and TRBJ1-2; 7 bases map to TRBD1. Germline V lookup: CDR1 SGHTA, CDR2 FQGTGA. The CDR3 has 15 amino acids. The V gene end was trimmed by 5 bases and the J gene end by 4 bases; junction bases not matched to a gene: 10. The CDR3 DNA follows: TGTGCCAGCAGCCCTACAGGGGATTTAGGCTATGGCTACACCTTC. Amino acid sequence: CASSPTGDLGYGYTF.

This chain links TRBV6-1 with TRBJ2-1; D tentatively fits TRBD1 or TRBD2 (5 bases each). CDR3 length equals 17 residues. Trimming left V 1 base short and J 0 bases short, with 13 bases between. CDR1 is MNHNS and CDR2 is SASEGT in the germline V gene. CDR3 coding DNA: TGTGCCAGCAGTGAAGGGCCAGGGAGTAGCTCCTACAATGAGCAGTTCTTC. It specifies CASSEGPGSSSYNEQFF.

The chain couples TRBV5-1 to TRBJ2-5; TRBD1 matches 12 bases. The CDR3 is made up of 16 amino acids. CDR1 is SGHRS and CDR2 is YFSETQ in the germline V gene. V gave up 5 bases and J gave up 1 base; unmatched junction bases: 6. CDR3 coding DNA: TGCGCCAGCAGTTCGGGGACAGGGGGCTTCCAAGAGACCCAGTACTTC. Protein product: CASSSGTGGFQETQYF. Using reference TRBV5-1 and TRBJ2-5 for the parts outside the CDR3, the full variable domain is KAGVTQTPRYLIKTRGQQVTLSCSPISGHRSVSWYQQTPGQGLQFLFEYFSETQRNKGNFPGRFSGRQFSNSRSEMNVSTLELGDSALYLCASSSGTGGFQETQYFGPGTRLLVL.

The CDR3, as DNA: TGCGCCAGCAGTCCAGGTTCGCTCCCCTACGAGCAGTACTTC. It encodes CASSPGSLPYEQYF. The chain carries TRBV10-1 and TRBJ2-7; D uncertain. Between the trimmed V and J ends, which lost 5 bases and 2 bases, there was a span of 13 bases. The CDR3 extends over 14 amino acids. Per germline, CDR1 WNHNN and CDR2 SYGVQD (reference sequence).

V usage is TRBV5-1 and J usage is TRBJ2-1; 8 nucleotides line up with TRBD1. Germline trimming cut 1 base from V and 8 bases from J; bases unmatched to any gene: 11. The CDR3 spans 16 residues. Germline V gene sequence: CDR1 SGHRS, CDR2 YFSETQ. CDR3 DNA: TGCGCCAGCAGCTTGTTAGGCAGGGGGCGGTCAGATGAGCAGTTCTTC. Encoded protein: CASSLLGRGRSDEQFF.